A single sample is the source of the 3 T cell receptor beta chains below, sequenced in a study of persistence of HIV-infected CD4 T cells. This nonspecific control used anti-CD3/anti-CD28 bead stimulation of CD4+ T cells. Sorting of responding CD4+ T cells relied on upregulated CD40 ligand together with CD69. Their cognate antigens are unknown. The immunoSEQ assay was version 4, run in survey mode. Profiled with immunoSEQ multiplex PCR; TCRdb holds only in-frame clones, not every one. The profile shows 40,000 to 60,000 clones, 90% of them singletons. This specimen consisted of CD4+ T cells sorted from PBMCs after approximately 19-hour stimulation, obtained from a patient who received antiretroviral therapy. The origin of the receptors is an adult woman with HIV who was CMV-seropositive.

The gene calls are TRBV19 and TRBJ2-7, with 9 bases identical to TRBD1. The CDR3 totals 14 residues. The V and J ends lost 6 bases and 6 bases, in that order; junction bases with no gene match: 9. CDR1 and CDR2 from the germline V gene are LNHDA and SQIVND (reference sequence). DNA of the CDR3: TGTGCCAGTAGAGGACCGGGACAGGGCCCCGAGCAGTACTTC. Translated: CASRGPGQGPEQYF.

The gene calls are TRBV6-4 and TRBJ1-1; D gene uncertain. Deletions cut 5 bases from V and 4 bases from J, with 14 bases between. CDR1 is MRHNA and CDR2 is SNTAGT in the germline V gene. This CDR3 is 14 amino acids long. The CDR3 loop reads CASSKGRDSTEAFF. The CDR3, as DNA: TGTGCCAGCAGTAAGGGTCGTGATAGCACTGAAGCTTTCTTT.

The rearrangement joins TRBV30 to TRBJ2-2; the match to TRBD1 covers 7 bases. Germline lookup yields CDR1 GTSNPN and CDR2 SVGIG (reference sequence). The CDR3 sequence is 14 residues long. The V and J ends lost 3 bases and 9 bases, in that order; junction bases with no gene match: 10. CDR3 bases: TGTGCCTGGAGAGCTACAGGGGATTACCGGGAGCTGTTTTTT. Translated: CAWRATGDYRELFF.